The source of this TCR beta chain is a study of T cells in localized non-small cell lung cancer. General study findings and limits: As only one tumor region underwent sequencing, heterogeneity remains possible. Higher blood T cell density tracked longer overall survival.

Trimming took 2 bases from V and 4 from J; bases not matched to a gene: 5. This CDR3 is 16 amino acids long. Germline V CDR1 and CDR2: SGHVS, FNYEAQ. Worth noting for this clone: Its antigen is as yet unknown.

Sequenced by immunoSEQ multiplex PCR; TCRdb stores in-frame clones only, minus some. The sample contains about 36,000 clones, around 88% of which appear only once. The chain joins TRBV7-6 to TRBJ2-5; 12 nucleotides match TRBD1. Material: peripheral blood, obtained before any cancer treatment. This sequence originates from a woman aged 40-69 years with stage I lung adenocarcinoma. CDR3: CASSLPGQGAGETQYF. CDR3 nucleotides: TGTGCCAGCAGCTTACCGGGACAGGGGGCAGGAGAGACCCAGTACTTC.